These 25 T cell receptor beta chains were sequenced from one sample in a study of human T cells and chemical hapten exposure. As for time point: patch test 3, about 24 weeks after DPC sensitization. As for treatment: therapeutic diphenylcyclopropenone sensitization with weekly scalp DPC. MiXCR, applied by TCRdb to the RACE reads, yields one record per CDR3 protein. The table lists 210,000 or so distinct CDR3 sequences, 24% of them singletons. Sequenced material: whole blood, taken in connection with sensitization to the hapten diphenylcyclopropenone (DPC). The receptors originated from a woman aged 40 to 50 with alopecia areata. Some clones in this sample may be carry-over from other donors' samples.

The chain combines TRBV6-5 with TRBJ1-2, with 10 bases aligning to TRBD1. This CDR3 spans 16 amino acids. J was trimmed by 1 base and V by 6 bases; bases with no gene match: 8. Germline-derived CDR1 and CDR2 are MNHEY and SVGAGI. This CDR3 is CASSLDRGPFNYGYTF. CDR3 sequence (DNA): TGTGCCAGCAGCCTTGACAGGGGGCCATTTAACTATGGCTACACCTTC.

CDR3 amino acids: CSVVPNTGELFF. The CDR3 coding sequence is TGCAGCGTTGTTCCGAACACCGGGGAGCTGTTTTTT. The rearrangement uses TRBV29-1 and TRBJ2-2; D is ambiguous. The germline V gene encodes CDR1 SQVTM and CDR2 ANQGSEA. V lost 4 bases, J lost 0 bases, and 3 bases lay in between. CDR3 length: 12 residues.

V usage is TRBV29-1 and J usage is TRBJ2-2, with D possibly being TRBD1 (6 bases). The CDR3 loop spans 13 amino acids. Germline values: CDR1 SQVTM, CDR2 ANQGSEA. V lost 3 bases and J 5 bases, leaving 10 bases between the germline ends. The CDR3 DNA reads as TGCAGCGTTGATTCCCAGGGGACCGGGGAGCTGTTTTTT. Translating it yields CSVDSQGTGELFF.

The V call is TRBV29-1, the J call TRBJ2-7; TRBD1 is a possible D gene (6 bases). Deletions cut 4 bases from V and 0 bases from J, with 10 bases between. Germline assignment: CDR1 SQVTM and CDR2 ANQGSEA. There are 13 residues in the CDR3. In DNA form, the CDR3 reads TGCAGCGTTGTTAGGGACAACTCCTACGAGCAGTACTTC. Its protein product is CSVVRDNSYEQYF.

There are a few counts of this clonotype. The chain carries TRBV5-1 and TRBJ1-1; TRBD1 is a possible D gene (5 bases). Germline V gives CDR1 SGHRS, CDR2 YFSETQ. This CDR3 region has 14 residues. Deletions cut 0 bases from V and 5 bases from J, with 11 bases between. The CDR3: CASSLESGRTEAFF. CDR3 DNA: TGCGCCAGCAGCTTGGAGTCAGGGAGGACTGAAGCTTTCTTT.

This clonotype was counted a few times. V gene TRBV6-6 combines with J gene TRBJ2-7; perhaps TRBD2 as D (5 bases). V lost 2 bases to trimming and J lost 4 bases, with 15 bases between them. Germline V gene data show CDR1 as MNHNY and CDR2 as SVGAGI (reference sequence). The CDR3 loop spans 15 amino acids. The CDR3 here is CASSYSGPAPYEQYF. In nucleotides, the CDR3 is TGTGCCAGCAGTTACAGCGGACCCGCGCCGTACGAGCAGTACTTC.

The CDR3 nucleotides read TGTGCCAGCAGTTCACTGGCCACAGACTATGGCTACACCTTC. Translated, it gives CASSSLATDYGYTF. The chain combines TRBV12-3 or TRBV12-4 with TRBJ1-2; D is undetermined. V was shortened by 4 bases and J by 3 bases, with 12 bases between the two germline ends. The CDR3 covers 14 residues.

This sequence joins TRBV27 and TRBJ2-5; TRBD1 is a possible D gene (6 bases). The CDR3 totals 14 residues. Trimming removed 2 bases from V and 1 base from J, with 8 bases in between. Germline V lookup: CDR1 MNHEY, CDR2 SMNVEV (reference sequence). The CDR3 sequence: CASSLTGPQETQYF. In DNA, the CDR3 is TGTGCCAGCAGTTTAACAGGGCCCCAAGAGACCCAGTACTTC.

This rearrangement joins TRBV7-9 to TRBJ2-1; D gene unclear. This CDR3 comprises 13 residues. The V end was cut by 8 bases, the J end by 5 bases, with 13 bases between. Germline CDR1 is SEHNR and CDR2 is FQNEAQ (reference sequence). CDR3 sequence: CASAVSQDNEQFF. The CDR3 bases are TGTGCCAGCGCTGTCTCTCAGGACAATGAGCAGTTCTTC.

This chain links TRBV4-1 with TRBJ2-1, with D hard to call. Germline values: CDR1 MGHRA, CDR2 YSYEKL. The CDR3 loop spans 13 amino acids. Between the trimmed V and J ends, which lost 5 bases and 10 bases, there was a span of 15 bases. The DNA for the CDR3 is TGCGCCAGCAGCTCACGGGTTAAGGGAGAGCAGTTCTTC. Translated: CASSSRVKGEQFF.

This clonotype was observed a few times. V is TRBV28 and J is TRBJ1-4; TRBD1 matches at 7 bases. Trimming removed 5 bases from V and 6 bases from J; junction bases left unmatched: 9. Germline values: CDR1 MDHEN, CDR2 SYDVKM. The CDR3 length is 15 residues. CDR3 DNA sequence: TGTGCCAGCAGTCTAAGGGGGCGGGTGGATGAAAAACTGTTTTTT. Protein: CASSLRGRVDEKLFF.

V usage is TRBV20-1 and J usage is TRBJ2-6; 12 bases are shared with TRBD2. Germline CDR1 reads DFQATT; CDR2 reads SNEGSKA (reference sequence). This CDR3 is 17 amino acids long. After removal of 3 bases from V and 2 bases from J, the junction contained 5 bases not matched to a gene. The CDR3 loop reads CSASGLAGGTGANVLTF. The CDR3 coding sequence is TGCAGTGCTAGCGGGCTAGCGGGAGGGACTGGGGCCAACGTCCTGACTTTC.

The chain links TRBV12-3 or TRBV12-4 to TRBJ2-3, with D uncertain. The length of the CDR3 is 12 residues. Trimming removed 5 bases from V and 4 bases from J, with 7 bases in between. The CDR3 loop reads CASSQVPDTQYF. As DNA, the CDR3 is TGTGCCAGCAGTCAGGTACCAGATACGCAGTATTTT.

This sequence joins TRBV4-3 and TRBJ2-3, with TRBD2 matching over 12 bases. CDR3 length equals 17 residues. Per the germline V gene, CDR1 is LGHNA and CDR2 is YSLEER. Trimming at V came to 3 bases and at J to 2 bases, leaving 6 bases not matched to a gene. CDR3 in DNA: TGCGCCAGCAGCCAGACGCTAGCGGGAGGGGTCACAGATACGCAGTATTTT. Protein product: CASSQTLAGGVTDTQYF.

The genes are TRBV9 and TRBJ1-6, with unresolved D. This CDR3 is built from 15 residues. V gave up 0 bases and J gave up 5 bases, with 9 bases separating them. CDR1 and CDR2 (germline): SGDLS, YYNGEE. CDR3 in amino acids: CASSVDPGDNSPLHF. CDR3 DNA: TGTGCCAGCAGCGTAGACCCGGGCGATAATTCACCCCTCCACTTT.

This rearrangement joins TRBV29-1 to TRBJ2-1, with D uncertain. Germline lookup yields CDR1 SQVTM and CDR2 ANQGSEA. V shed 8 bases and J shed 7 bases, with 21 bases lying between them. This CDR3 is 14 amino acids long. The CDR3 is CSHLGKSGGNEQFF. The CDR3, as DNA: TGCAGCCATCTGGGGAAGTCCGGTGGGAATGAGCAGTTCTTC.

This clonotype occurred many times. V and J are TRBV20-1 and TRBJ1-1, with D maybe TRBD1 (5 bases). The length of the CDR3 is 13 residues. CDR1 is DFQATT and CDR2 is SNEGSKA in the germline V gene (reference sequence). The V and J ends lost 3 bases and 3 bases respectively, with 11 bases between them. The CDR3, as DNA: TGCAGTGCTAGGCAAAGGGGTGACACTGAAGCTTTCTTT. The encoded protein is CSARQRGDTEAFF.

The genes are TRBV10-3 and TRBJ2-7; TRBD1 agrees at 11 bases. The J segment lost 2 bases and the V segment lost 6 bases, leaving 3 bases of the junction unmatched. This CDR3 is 14 amino acids long. Germline CDR1 ENHRY, CDR2 SYGVKD. CDR3 nucleotide sequence: TGTGCCATCAGGGGGACAGGGGGGGCCTACGAGCAGTACTTC. This gives the protein CAIRGTGGAYEQYF.

This clonotype showed up many times. This chain joins TRBV4-3 and TRBJ2-3, with 8 bases aligning to TRBD1. J gave up 3 bases and V 0 bases, and 8 bases lay outside the gene matches. Germline V gene data show CDR1 as LGHNA and CDR2 as YSLEER. The CDR3 totals 17 residues. CDR3 region: CASSQDSQGALTDTQYF. For the CDR3, the DNA is TGCGCCAGCAGCCAAGATTCGCAGGGGGCTTTGACAGATACGCAGTATTTT.

This clonotype was seen many times. V usage is TRBV7-3 and J usage is TRBJ1-6; 8 bases fit TRBD1. The CDR3 sequence is 14 residues long. Germline values: CDR1 SGHTA, CDR2 FQGTGA. V dropped 4 bases and J dropped 9; count of bases not matched to a gene: 5. In DNA, the CDR3 is TGTGCCAGCAGCTCGACAGGGGTTAGTTCACCCCTCCACTTT. It yields the protein CASSSTGVSSPLHF.

The sample holds many counts of this clonotype. This chain joins TRBV29-1 and TRBJ2-5; D is possibly TRBD2 (5 bases). Germline CDR1 is SQVTM and CDR2 is ANQGSEA. This CDR3 is built from 13 residues. V was trimmed by 3 bases and J by 4 bases, leaving 12 bases between them. The CDR3 here is CSVDRVGGETQYF. The DNA for the CDR3 is TGCAGCGTTGATCGAGTAGGAGGAGAGACCCAGTACTTC. The full variable domain, completed using reference TRBV29-1 and TRBJ2-5, is SAVISQKPSRDICQRGTSLTIQCQVDSQVTMMFWYRQQPGQSLTLIATANQGSEATYESGFVIDKFPISRPNLTFSTLTVSNMSPEDSSIYLCSVDRVGGETQYFGPGTRLLVL.

Of note for this clonotype: Since a much larger clone is just one base distant, this may be a read error. The chain carries TRBV24-1 and TRBJ2-3; maybe TRBD2 (5 bases). The germline gives CDR1 KGHDR, CDR2 SFDVKD. The CDR3 length is 13 residues. The CDR3 nucleotides read TGTGCCACCCGGGCCATGAGGGCAGAAACGCAGTATTTT. It specifies CATRAMRAETQYF.

This clonotype appeared a few times. This sequence joins TRBV28 and TRBJ2-3; 8 nucleotides match TRBD2. The CDR3 length is 15 residues. V dropped 4 bases and J dropped 1; count of bases not matched to a gene: 4. CDR1 is MDHEN and CDR2 is SYDVKM in the germline V gene. The CDR3 loop reads CASSSPGLGTDTQYF. CDR3 in DNA: TGTGCCAGCAGTTCGCCGGGACTAGGCACAGATACGCAGTATTTT.

There are a few counts of this clonotype. The chain couples TRBV7-9 to TRBJ1-1; D is uncertain. The CDR3 contains 15 residues. V was trimmed by 6 bases and J by 5 bases, leaving 19 bases between them. Germline lookup yields CDR1 SEHNR and CDR2 FQNEAQ (reference sequence). The CDR3 region is CASRGKISGLTEAFF. The CDR3 region has the DNA TGTGCCAGCAGGGGAAAAATCTCGGGCCTTACTGAAGCTTTCTTT.

This clonotype came up a few times. The CDR3 loop is CSAGGQGIHEQYF. CDR3 sequence (DNA): TGCAGTGCGGGTGGACAGGGAATACACGAGCAGTACTTC. This chain uses TRBV20-1 with TRBJ2-7, with 8 bases fitting TRBD1. The CDR3 covers 13 residues. Germline V gives CDR1 DFQATT, CDR2 SNEGSKA (reference sequence). V shed 6 bases and J 5 bases; nucleotides not matched to a gene: 9.